The next 12 T cell receptor beta chains were all read from a single sample in a study of blood T cell repertoires in COVID-19. Profiled with immunoSEQ multiplex PCR; TCRdb holds only in-frame clones, not every one. The sample contains some 57,000 clones, 85% to 90% of which appear only once. The sample comprised peripheral blood. Receptors originate from a man aged 60 to 75 with active COVID-19.

V and J are TRBV29-1 and TRBJ1-1; 7 nucleotides agree with TRBD1. The CDR3 length is 14 residues. Germline CDR1 is SQVTM and CDR2 is ANQGSEA. J was trimmed by 2 bases and V by 6 bases; bases with no gene match: 9. The CDR3 coding sequence is TGCAGCGTCGGTCGCACAGGGGCCAACACTGAAGCTTTCTTT. It is translated as CSVGRTGANTEAFF. Supplemented by reference TRBV29-1 and TRBJ1-1, the full variable domain reads SAVISQKPSRDICQRGTSLTIQCQVDSQVTMMFWYRQQPGQSLTLIATANQGSEATYESGFVIDKFPISRPNLTFSTLTVSNMSPEDSSIYLCSVGRTGANTEAFFGQGTRLTVV.

The chain combines TRBV28 with TRBJ1-4, with a possible D match to TRBD1 (6 bases). V lost 2 bases and J 2 bases, leaving 12 bases between the germline ends. The CDR3 has 16 amino acids. Germline V gene data show CDR1 as MDHEN and CDR2 as SYDVKM. In DNA form, the CDR3 reads TGTGCCAGCAGTTTAGGCACAGGGTTTACTAATGAAAAACTGTTTTTT. Translated, it gives CASSLGTGFTNEKLFF.

This clone was seen a handful of times. The J gene is TRBJ2-5, the V gene TRBV2; 9 bases match TRBD1. The germline gives CDR1 SNHLY, CDR2 FYNNEI. This CDR3 is 14 amino acids long. V was pared by 4 bases and J by 5 bases, with 5 bases of the junction left unmatched. CDR3 sequence reads: CASSGGQGSETQYF. The CDR3 nucleotides read TGTGCCAGCAGTGGGGGACAGGGTAGTGAGACCCAGTACTTC. Full variable domain (remainder filled in from reference TRBV2 and TRBJ2-5): EPEVTQTPSHQVTQMGQEVILRCVPISNHLYFYWYRQILGQKVEFLVSFYNNEISEKSEIFDDQFSVERPDGSNFTLKIRSTKLEDSAMYFCASSGGQGSETQYFGPGTRLLVL.

A single count supports this clone. The chain uses TRBV12-3 or TRBV12-4 and TRBJ1-2; possibly TRBD1 for D (6 bases). CDR3 length: 12 amino acids. The ends were cut back, 4 bases at V and 5 bases at J, with 8 bases in the middle. The CDR3 coding sequence is TGTGCCAGCAGTTCAACAGGGTATGGCTACACCTTC. The encoded protein is CASSSTGYGYTF.

The chain carries TRBV18 and TRBJ2-7, with 11 bases lining up with TRBD2. The CDR3 is made up of 16 amino acids. V was pared by 6 bases and J by 2 bases, with 9 bases of the junction left unmatched. Per the germline V gene, CDR1 is KGHSH and CDR2 is LQKENI. The CDR3 protein is CASSLAGGLGAYEQYF. The CDR3 nucleotides read TGTGCCAGCTCTTTAGCGGGAGGGCTTGGAGCCTACGAGCAGTACTTC.

The chain combines TRBV10-2 with TRBJ2-2; a weak D match, TRBD2 (5 bases). Germline loops: CDR1 WSHSY, CDR2 SAAADI. This CDR3 has 14 residues. V lost 2 bases to trimming and J lost 4 bases, with 8 bases between them. In nucleotides, the CDR3 is TGCGCCAGCAGTGAGGGGCGGGCCACCGGGGAGCTGTTTTTT. Its protein is CASSEGRATGELFF.

This sequence joins TRBV28 and TRBJ1-5, with 9 bases identical to TRBD1. In germline, CDR1 is MDHEN, CDR2 SYDVKM. J gave up 4 bases and V 5 bases, and 9 bases lay outside the gene matches. The CDR3 runs 16 residues. CDR3 nucleotide sequence: TGTGCCAGCAGTGGGCGGACAGGGGAGCGGAATCAGCCCCAGCATTTT. Encoded protein: CASSGRTGERNQPQHF.

Remarks on this clone: The junction shows a germline mismatch at one end, possibly a read error. This chain connects TRBV2 to TRBJ2-3; 7 bases agree with TRBD1. This CDR3 has 15 amino acids. The germline CDR1 and CDR2 sequences are SNHLY and FYNNEI. This CDR3 reads CASREGTVYTDTQYF. The CDR3 coding sequence is TGTGCCAGCAGGGAAGGGACAGTTTACACAGATACGCAGTATTTT. The variable domain in full, with the rest retrieved from reference TRBV2 and TRBJ2-3, is EPEVTQTPSHQVTQMGQEVILRCVPISNHLYFYWYRQILGQKVEFLVSFYNNEISEKSEIFDDQFSVERPDGSNFTLKIRSTKLEDSAMYFCASREGTVYTDTQYFGPGTRLTVL.

The J gene is TRBJ2-1, the V gene TRBV27; 13 nucleotides align to TRBD2. From germline, CDR1 is MNHEY and CDR2 SMNVEV (reference sequence). The ends lost 5 bases at V and 9 bases at J; junction bases unmatched: 16. The CDR3 runs 18 residues. Written as DNA, the CDR3 is TGTGCCAGCAGTCTAGGGACTAGCGGGATTGGGCCTACGGGTGAGCAGTTCTTC. Translation gives CASSLGTSGIGPTGEQFF.

J is TRBJ2-2 and V is TRBV28; 15 nucleotides match TRBD2. Germline V gives CDR1 MDHEN, CDR2 SYDVKM. This CDR3 comprises 17 residues. V was clipped by 6 bases and J by 10 bases; unmatched bases: 12. The CDR3 nucleotides are TGTGCCAGCAGCGGACTAGCGGGGGGGCGTGTTTCTGAGGAGCTGTTTTTT. It specifies CASSGLAGGRVSEELFF.

This sequence joins TRBV5-8 and TRBJ1-4, with 7 bases fitting TRBD1. J was trimmed by 6 bases and V by 1 base; bases with no gene match: 0. Germline V gives CDR1 SGHTS, CDR2 YDEGEE. This CDR3 has 13 residues. The CDR3 sequence is CASSLRGHEKLFF. The DNA for the CDR3 is TGTGCCAGCAGCTTGAGGGGGCATGAAAAACTGTTTTTT.

V usage is TRBV10-3 and J usage is TRBJ2-1; TRBD2 matches at 15 bases. CDR3 size: 20 residues. The germline V gene has CDR1 ENHRY and CDR2 SYGVKD. V shed 7 bases and J 3 bases; nucleotides not matched to a gene: 16. The DNA for the CDR3 is TGTGCCATCACCACCGATGCCGGGACTAGCGGGAGGAGGTTCTACAATGAGCAGTTCTTC. Residues: CAITTDAGTSGRRFYNEQFF.